Listed here is a single TCR beta chain. The antigen is undetermined. The ends lost 2 bases at V and 3 bases at J; junction bases unmatched: 7. The CDR3 spans 16 residues. From germline, CDR1 is GTSNPN and CDR2 SVGIG (reference sequence). Unsorted PBMC DNA was sequenced on ten immunoSEQ deep assay plates. The protocol was immunoSEQ multiplex PCR, while the TCRdb copy is restricted to in-frame clones and leaves out a portion. The data contain fewer than 650,000 clones, 76% of them singletons. Participating donors were healthy, HIV-negative adults free of recent acute infections or vaccinations. For genomic DNA, unsorted samples relied on tens of millions of PBMCs. The data derive from a study of shared clonotypes between healthy human individuals. Points from the study as a whole: A small donor pool kept down the genetic and exposure-history diversity that was represented.

The source of this sequence is a woman in her thirties or forties in good health. Some clones in this sample may be carry-over from other donors' samples. Material for sequencing was PBMCs. The chain has TRBV30 and TRBJ1-4; 9 bases map to TRBD1. The CDR3: CAWSNRGDRANEKLFF. The CDR3 DNA is TGTGCCTGGAGTAACCGGGGGGACAGGGCTAATGAAAAACTGTTTTTT. Full variable domain (outside the CDR3, taken from reference TRBV30 and TRBJ1-4): SQTIHQWPATLVQPVGSPLSLECTVEGTSNPNLYWYRQAAGRGLQLLFYSVGIGQISSEVPQNLSASRPQDRQFILSSKKLLLSDSGFYLCAWSNRGDRANEKLFFGSGTQLSVL.